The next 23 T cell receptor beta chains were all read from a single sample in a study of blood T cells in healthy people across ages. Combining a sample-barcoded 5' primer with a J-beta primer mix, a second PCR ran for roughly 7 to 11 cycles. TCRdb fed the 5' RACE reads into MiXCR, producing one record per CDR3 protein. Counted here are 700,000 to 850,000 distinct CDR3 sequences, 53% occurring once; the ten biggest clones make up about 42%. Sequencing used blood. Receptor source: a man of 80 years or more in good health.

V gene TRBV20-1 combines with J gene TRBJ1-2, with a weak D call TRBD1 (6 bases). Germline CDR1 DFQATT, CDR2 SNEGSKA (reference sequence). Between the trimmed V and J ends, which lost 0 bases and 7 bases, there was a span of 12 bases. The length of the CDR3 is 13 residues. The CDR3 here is CSARDRGTSGYTF. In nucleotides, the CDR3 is TGCAGTGCTAGAGATAGGGGGACAAGTGGCTACACCTTC.

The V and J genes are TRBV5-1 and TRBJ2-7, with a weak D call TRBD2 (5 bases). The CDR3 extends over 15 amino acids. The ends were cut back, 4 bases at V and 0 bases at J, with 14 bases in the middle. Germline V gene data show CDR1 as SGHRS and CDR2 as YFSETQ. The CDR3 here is CASSDGRGDSYEQYF. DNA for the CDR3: TGCGCCAGCAGCGACGGACGGGGTGACTCCTACGAGCAGTACTTC.

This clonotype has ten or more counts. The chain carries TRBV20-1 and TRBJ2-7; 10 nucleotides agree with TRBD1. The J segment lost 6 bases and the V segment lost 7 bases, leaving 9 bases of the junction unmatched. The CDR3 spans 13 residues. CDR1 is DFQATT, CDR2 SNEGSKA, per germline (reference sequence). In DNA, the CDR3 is TGCAGTGTTATTCCCGGGACAGGGGTCGAGCAGTACTTC. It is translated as CSVIPGTGVEQYF.

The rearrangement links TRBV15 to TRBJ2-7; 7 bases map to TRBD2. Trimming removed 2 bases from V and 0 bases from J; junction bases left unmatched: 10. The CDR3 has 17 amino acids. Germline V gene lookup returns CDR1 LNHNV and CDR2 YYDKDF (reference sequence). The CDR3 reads CATSRSLAERSSYEQYF. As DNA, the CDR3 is TGTGCCACCAGCAGATCCCTAGCGGAGCGGAGCTCCTACGAGCAGTACTTC.

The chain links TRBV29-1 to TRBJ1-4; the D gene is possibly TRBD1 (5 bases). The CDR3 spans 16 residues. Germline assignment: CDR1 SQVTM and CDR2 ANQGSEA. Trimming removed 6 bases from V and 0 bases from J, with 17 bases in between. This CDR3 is CSVGIVRGPTNEKLFF. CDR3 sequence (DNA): TGCAGCGTGGGGATCGTCCGGGGACCAACTAATGAAAAACTGTTTTTT. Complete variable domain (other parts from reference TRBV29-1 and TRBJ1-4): SAVISQKPSRDICQRGTSLTIQCQVDSQVTMMFWYRQQPGQSLTLIATANQGSEATYESGFVIDKFPISRPNLTFSTLTVSNMSPEDSSIYLCSVGIVRGPTNEKLFFGSGTQLSVL.

DNA for the CDR3: TGTGCCAGCAGCTGGGACCTGAGGGATACGCAGTATTTT. It is translated as CASSWDLRDTQYF. The chain uses TRBV21-1 and TRBJ2-3; the D call of TRBD1 is as the table states it, not checked on the DNA. TRBV21-1 is a documented pseudogene. The CDR3 runs to 13 residues.

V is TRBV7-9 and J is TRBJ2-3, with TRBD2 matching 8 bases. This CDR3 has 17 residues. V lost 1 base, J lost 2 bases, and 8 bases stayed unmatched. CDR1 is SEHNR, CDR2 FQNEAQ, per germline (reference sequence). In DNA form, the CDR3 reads TGTGCCAGCAGCTTAGGACGGACTAGCAGTAACACAGATACGCAGTATTTT. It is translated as CASSLGRTSSNTDTQYF. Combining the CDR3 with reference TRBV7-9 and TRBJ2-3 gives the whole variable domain DTGVSQNPRHKITKRGQNVTFRCDPISEHNRLYWYRQTLGQGPEFLTYFQNEAQLEKSRLLSDRFSAERPKGSFSTLEIQRTEQGDSAMYLCASSLGRTSSNTDTQYFGPGTRLTVL.

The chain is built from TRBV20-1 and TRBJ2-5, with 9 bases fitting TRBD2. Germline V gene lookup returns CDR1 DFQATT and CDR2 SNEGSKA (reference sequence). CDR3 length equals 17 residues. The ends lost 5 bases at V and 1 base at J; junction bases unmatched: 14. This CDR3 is CSAFLAGWSQRQETQYF. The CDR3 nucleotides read TGCAGTGCTTTTCTAGCGGGATGGTCCCAACGCCAAGAGACCCAGTACTTC.

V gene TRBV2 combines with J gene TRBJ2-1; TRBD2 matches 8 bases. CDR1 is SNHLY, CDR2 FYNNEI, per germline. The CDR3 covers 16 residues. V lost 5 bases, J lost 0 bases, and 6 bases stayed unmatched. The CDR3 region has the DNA TGTGCCAGCAGTTACCGCGGGACTAGCTCCTACAATGAGCAGTTCTTC. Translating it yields CASSYRGTSSYNEQFF. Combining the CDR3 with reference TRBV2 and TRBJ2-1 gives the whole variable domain EPEVTQTPSHQVTQMGQEVILRCVPISNHLYFYWYRQILGQKVEFLVSFYNNEISEKSEIFDDQFSVERPDGSNFTLKIRSTKLEDSAMYFCASSYRGTSSYNEQFFGPGTRLTVL.

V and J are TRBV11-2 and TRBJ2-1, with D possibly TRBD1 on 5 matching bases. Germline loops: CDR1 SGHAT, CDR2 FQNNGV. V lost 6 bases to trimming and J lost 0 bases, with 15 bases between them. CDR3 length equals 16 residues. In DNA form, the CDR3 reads TGTGCCAGCAGATGGGGCACCCGGAGCTCCTACAATGAGCAGTTCTTC. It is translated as CASRWGTRSSYNEQFF.

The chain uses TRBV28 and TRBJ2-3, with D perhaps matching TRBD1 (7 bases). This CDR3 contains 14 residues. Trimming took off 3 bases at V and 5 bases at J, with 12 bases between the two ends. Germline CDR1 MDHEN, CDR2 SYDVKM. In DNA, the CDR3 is TGTGCCAGCAGTTTGGTTCAGGGGGGAGATACGCAGTATTTT. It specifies CASSLVQGGDTQYF.

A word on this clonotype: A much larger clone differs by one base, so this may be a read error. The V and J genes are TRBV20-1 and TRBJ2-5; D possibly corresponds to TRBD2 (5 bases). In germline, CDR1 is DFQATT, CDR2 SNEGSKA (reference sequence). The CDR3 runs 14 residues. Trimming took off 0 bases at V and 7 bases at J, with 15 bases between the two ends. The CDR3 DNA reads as TGCAGTGCTAGAGACCCCTCCCGCGGAGGGACCCAGTACTTC. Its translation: CSARDPSRGGTQYF.

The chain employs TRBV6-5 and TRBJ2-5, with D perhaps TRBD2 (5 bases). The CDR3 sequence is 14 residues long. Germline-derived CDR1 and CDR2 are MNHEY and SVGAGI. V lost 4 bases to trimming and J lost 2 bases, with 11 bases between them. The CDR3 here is CASSFVGVQETQYF. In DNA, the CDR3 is TGTGCCAGCAGTTTTGTCGGGGTTCAAGAGACCCAGTACTTC.

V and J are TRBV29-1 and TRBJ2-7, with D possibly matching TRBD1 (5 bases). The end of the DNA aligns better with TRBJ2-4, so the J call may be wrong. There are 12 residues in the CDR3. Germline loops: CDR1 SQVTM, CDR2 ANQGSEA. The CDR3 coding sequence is TGCAGCGTCGGTGGGGCAAAAAACATTCAGTACTTC. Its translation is CSVGGAKNIQYF.

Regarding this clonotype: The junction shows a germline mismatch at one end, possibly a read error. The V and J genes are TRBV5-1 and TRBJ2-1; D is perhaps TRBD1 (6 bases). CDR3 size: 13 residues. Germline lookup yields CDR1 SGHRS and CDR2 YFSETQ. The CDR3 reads CASSPHGDNVQFF. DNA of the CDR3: TGCGCCAGCAGCCCCCACGGGGACAATGTGCAGTTCTTC.

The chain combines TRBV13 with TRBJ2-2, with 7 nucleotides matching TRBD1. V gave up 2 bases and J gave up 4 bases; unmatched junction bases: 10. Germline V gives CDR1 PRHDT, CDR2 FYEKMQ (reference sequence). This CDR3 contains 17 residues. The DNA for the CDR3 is TGTGCCAGCAGCTTACGTTTGACAGGGACGTCCACCGGGGAGCTGTTTTTT. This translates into CASSLRLTGTSTGELFF.

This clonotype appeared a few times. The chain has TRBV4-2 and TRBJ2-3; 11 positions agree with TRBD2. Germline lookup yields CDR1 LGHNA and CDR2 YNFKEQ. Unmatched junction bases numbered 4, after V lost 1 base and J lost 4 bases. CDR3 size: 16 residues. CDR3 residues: CASSQASSGRPDTQYF. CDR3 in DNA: TGTGCCAGCAGCCAAGCCTCTAGCGGGAGGCCAGATACGCAGTATTTT.

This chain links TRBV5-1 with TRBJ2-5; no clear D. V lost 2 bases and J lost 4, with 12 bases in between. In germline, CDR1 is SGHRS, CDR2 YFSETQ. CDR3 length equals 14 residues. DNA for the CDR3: TGCGCCAGCAGCTTTTCCGGGTCCCCAGAGACCCAGTACTTC. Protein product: CASSFSGSPETQYF.

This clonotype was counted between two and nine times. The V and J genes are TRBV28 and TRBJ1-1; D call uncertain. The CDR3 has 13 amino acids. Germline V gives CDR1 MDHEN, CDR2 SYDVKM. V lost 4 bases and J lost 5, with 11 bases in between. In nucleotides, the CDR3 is TGTGCCAGCAGTTACACGTCCACAACTGAAGCTTTCTTT. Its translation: CASSYTSTTEAFF.

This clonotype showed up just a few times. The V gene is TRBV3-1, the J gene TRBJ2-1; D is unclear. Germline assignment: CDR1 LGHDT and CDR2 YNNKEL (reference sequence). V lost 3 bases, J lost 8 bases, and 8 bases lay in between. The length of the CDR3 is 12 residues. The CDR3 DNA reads TGTGCCAGCAGCCAGCTTGGCGATGAGCAGTTCTTC. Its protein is CASSQLGDEQFF.

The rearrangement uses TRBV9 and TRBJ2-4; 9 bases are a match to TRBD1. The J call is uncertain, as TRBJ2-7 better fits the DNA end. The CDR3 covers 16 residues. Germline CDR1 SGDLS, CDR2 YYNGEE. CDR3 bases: TGTGCCAGCAGCGTAGGGGGGGGACAGGGAACCTACGAGCAGTACTTC. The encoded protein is CASSVGGGQGTYEQYF.

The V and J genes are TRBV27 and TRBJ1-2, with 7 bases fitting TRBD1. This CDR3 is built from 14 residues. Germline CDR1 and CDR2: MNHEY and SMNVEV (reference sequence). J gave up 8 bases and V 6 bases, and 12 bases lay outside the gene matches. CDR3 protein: CASRLRGEVSGYTF. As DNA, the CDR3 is TGTGCCAGCAGGCTCAGGGGGGAGGTTTCGGGCTACACCTTC.

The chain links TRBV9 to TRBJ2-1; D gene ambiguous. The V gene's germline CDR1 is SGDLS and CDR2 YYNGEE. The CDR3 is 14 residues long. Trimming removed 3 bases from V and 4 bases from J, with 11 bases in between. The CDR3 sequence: CASSAPDGYNEQFF. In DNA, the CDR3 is TGTGCCAGCAGCGCTCCGGACGGATACAATGAGCAGTTCTTC.